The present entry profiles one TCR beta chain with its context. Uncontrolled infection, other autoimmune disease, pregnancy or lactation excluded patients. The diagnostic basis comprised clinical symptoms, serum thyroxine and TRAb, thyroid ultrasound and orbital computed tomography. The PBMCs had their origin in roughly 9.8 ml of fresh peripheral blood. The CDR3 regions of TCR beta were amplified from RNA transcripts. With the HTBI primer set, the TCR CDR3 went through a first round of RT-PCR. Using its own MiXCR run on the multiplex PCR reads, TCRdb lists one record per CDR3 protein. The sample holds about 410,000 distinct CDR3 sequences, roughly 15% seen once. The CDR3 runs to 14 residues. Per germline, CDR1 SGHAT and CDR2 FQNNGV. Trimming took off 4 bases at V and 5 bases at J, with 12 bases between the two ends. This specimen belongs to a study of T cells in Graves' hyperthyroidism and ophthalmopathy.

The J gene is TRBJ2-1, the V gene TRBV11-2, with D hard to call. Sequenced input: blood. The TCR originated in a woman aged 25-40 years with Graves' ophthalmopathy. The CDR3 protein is CASSSEELNNEQFF. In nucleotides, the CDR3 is TGTGCCAGCAGCTCCGAGGAACTAAACAATGAGCAGTTCTTC. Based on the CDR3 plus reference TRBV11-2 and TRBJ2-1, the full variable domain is EAGVAQSPRYKIIEKRQSVAFWCNPISGHATLYWYQQILGQGPKLLIQFQNNGVVDDSQLPKDRFSAERLKGVDSTLKIQPAKLEDSAVYLCASSSEELNNEQFFGPGTRLTVL.